This TCR beta chain came from a study of T cell responses to AZD1222 COVID-19 vaccine. The study's findings and limits: Spike-wide vaccine-associated CD4 TCRs dominated at 160-218 and 743-854. Among those given AZD1222, only 6 or 7 were seropositive at baseline. Donors were mostly white British, more females; clonal diversity possibly underestimated. In the spike-specific TCR repertoire, nearly half reportedly target unmutated variant regions.

There are a few counts of this clone. Its antigen is currently unknown. One end of the junction varies from germline; a read error may be responsible. The CDR3 contains 14 residues. CDR1 is MGHRA, CDR2 YSYEKL, per germline. Assay: immunoSEQ multiplex PCR; the TCRdb copy retains only in-frame clones and omits some. The sample lists approximately 76,000 clones; approximately 88% were seen once. This clonotype originated in an adult in good health. Sequencing was performed on peripheral blood, taken on day 0 of AZD1222 vaccination. This chain connects TRBV4-1 to TRBJ1-2; TRBD1 matches at 7 bases. The CDR3 coding sequence is TGCGCCAGCAGTCAAGGAGGGGGCGGCTATGGCTACACCTTC. Translating it yields CASSQGGGGYGYTF.